The 7 T cell receptor beta chains given below trace back to one sample, sequenced in a study of blood T cell repertoires in COVID-19 (dated by TCRdb to the early 2020s). Library creation used the immunoSEQ multiplex PCR assay. TCRdb took this table from immuneACCESS and kept in-frame rearrangements with V and J called. Such tables lack part of the clones; where checked against another copy, unresolved V genes explain under half of the gap, and the rest is unexplained. Present in this sample are some 70,000 clones, approximately 80% of which were seen just once. The ten largest clones represent over 9.5% of the sample. The sequencing sample was made of peripheral blood. Receptors were obtained from a human donor in a cohort sampled during active COVID-19.

The chain has TRBV5-5 and TRBJ2-6; D remains ambiguous. Germline V gene lookup returns CDR1 SGHKS and CDR2 YYEKEE (reference sequence). V was cut by 4 bases and J by 0 bases, with 14 bases left in between. The CDR3 consists of 17 residues. In nucleotides, the CDR3 is TGTGCCAGCAGCCCCCCGTTGACGGGCTCTGGGGCCAACGTCCTGACTTTC. Its protein is CASSPPLTGSGANVLTF.

The chain combines TRBV10-3 with TRBJ1-1; tentatively, D is TRBD1 (6 bases). V gave up 2 bases and J gave up 1 base, with 8 bases separating them. This CDR3 is built from 14 residues. Germline values: CDR1 ENHRY, CDR2 SYGVKD. The CDR3, as DNA: TGTGCCATCAGTGAGGGACAGAAGAACACTGAAGCTTTCTTT. Translation: CAISEGQKNTEAFF.

This clone was detected a few times. The rearrangement uses TRBV15 and TRBJ1-2; a possible D gene is TRBD1 (5 bases). This CDR3 comprises 14 residues. Trimming took 2 bases from V and 13 from J, leaving 20 bases between them. Germline CDR1 LNHNV, CDR2 YYDKDF (reference sequence). The CDR3, as DNA: TGTGCCACCAGCAGATCCCAGGACACCCGTAGGGGCACCTTC. Amino acid sequence: CATSRSQDTRRGTF.

In its sample, this clone was seen many times. The V and J genes are TRBV3-1 (or the pseudogene TRBV3-2) and TRBJ1-6; no definite D call. This CDR3 has 15 residues. Germline-derived CDR1 and CDR2 are LGHDT and YNNKEL (reference sequence). V was pared by 0 bases and J by 8 bases, with 11 bases between. This chain's CDR3 is CASSQDPGSHSPLHF. The CDR3 nucleotides are TGTGCCAGCAGCCAAGACCCGGGATCCCATTCACCCCTCCACTTT.

This clone has more than one count but fewer than ten. The chain carries TRBV3-1 (or the pseudogene TRBV3-2) and TRBJ1-5, with D perhaps matching TRBD1 (5 bases). Germline loops: CDR1 LGHDT, CDR2 YNNKEL (reference sequence). V dropped 1 base and J dropped 0 bases, with 10 bases sitting between them. The CDR3 length is 16 residues. The chain's CDR3 is CASSQGRQYSNQPQHF. The DNA of the CDR3 is TGTGCCAGCAGCCAAGGACGACAGTATAGCAATCAGCCCCAGCATTTT.

This rearrangement joins TRBV6-5 to TRBJ2-4; possibly TRBD1 for D (6 bases). Trimming removed 6 bases at V and 1 base at J, with 13 bases between. Germline V lookup: CDR1 MNHEY, CDR2 SVGAGI. This CDR3 is 15 amino acids long. CDR3 loop: CASRQGTVAKNIQYF. Here the CDR3 DNA reads TGTGCCAGCAGACAGGGCACGGTGGCCAAAAACATTCAGTACTTC.

V and J are TRBV9 and TRBJ2-1; TRBD2 aligns across 9 bases. In germline, CDR1 is SGDLS, CDR2 YYNGEE. This CDR3 has 18 residues. The ends lost 0 bases at V and 0 bases at J; junction bases unmatched: 7. The chain's CDR3 is CASSVAAGGSSSYNEQFF. The CDR3 coding sequence is TGTGCCAGCAGCGTAGCAGCGGGGGGCTCTAGCTCCTACAATGAGCAGTTCTTC. Supplemented by reference TRBV9 and TRBJ2-1, the full variable domain reads DSGVTQTPKHLITATGQRVTLRCSPRSGDLSVYWYQQSLDQGLQFLIQYYNGEERAKGNILERFSAQQFPDLHSELNLSSLELGDSALYFCASSVAAGGSSSYNEQFFGPGTRLTVL.